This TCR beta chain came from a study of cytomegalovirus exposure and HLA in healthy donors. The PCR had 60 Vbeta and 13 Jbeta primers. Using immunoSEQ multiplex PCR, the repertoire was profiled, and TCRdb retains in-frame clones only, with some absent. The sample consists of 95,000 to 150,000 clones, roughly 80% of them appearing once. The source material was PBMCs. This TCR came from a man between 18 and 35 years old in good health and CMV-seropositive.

The CDR3 protein is CASSLGTLNTEAFF. The CDR3 DNA sequence: TGTGCCAGCAGTTTGGGGACACTGAACACTGAAGCTTTCTTT. V gene TRBV27 combines with J gene TRBJ1-1; possible D gene TRBD1, 6 bases. Germline loops: CDR1 MNHEY, CDR2 SMNVEV (reference sequence). Trimming left V 3 bases short and J 0 bases short, with 8 bases between. The CDR3 sequence is 14 residues long.